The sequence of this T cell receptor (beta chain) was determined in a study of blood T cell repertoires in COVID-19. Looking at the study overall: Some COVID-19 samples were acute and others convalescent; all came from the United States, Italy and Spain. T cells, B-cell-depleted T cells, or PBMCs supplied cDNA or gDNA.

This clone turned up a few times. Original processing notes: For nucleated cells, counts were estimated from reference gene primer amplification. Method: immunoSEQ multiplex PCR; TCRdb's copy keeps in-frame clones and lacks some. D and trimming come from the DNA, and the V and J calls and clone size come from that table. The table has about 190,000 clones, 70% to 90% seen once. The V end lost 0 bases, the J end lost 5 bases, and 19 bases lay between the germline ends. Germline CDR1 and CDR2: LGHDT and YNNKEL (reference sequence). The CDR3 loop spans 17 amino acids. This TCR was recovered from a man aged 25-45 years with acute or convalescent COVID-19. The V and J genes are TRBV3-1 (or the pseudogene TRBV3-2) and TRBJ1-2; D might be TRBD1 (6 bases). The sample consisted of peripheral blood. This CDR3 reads CASSQDRRQAQLYGYTF. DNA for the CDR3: TGTGCCAGCAGCCAAGATCGGAGACAGGCCCAGCTATATGGCTACACCTTC.